This T cell receptor beta chain was retrieved from a study of shared clonotypes between healthy human individuals. Overall study results and limits: For sorted subsets, rarefaction showed incomplete sequencing despite large depth.

Positive CCR7 selection of CD45RO-negative cells yielded the naive CD8 cells, and terminally differentiated effector memory CD45RA+ cells were excluded. CDR1 and CDR2 from the germline V gene are LNHDA and SQIVND (reference sequence). This CDR3 has 16 amino acids. V gave up 5 bases and J gave up 5 bases, with 20 bases separating them. Clones were read by immunoSEQ multiplex PCR, and TCRdb kept only the in-frame ones, dropping some. The data show 2 million to 2.5 million clones, 90% to 95% seen once. As for this clone: Its antigen remains unidentified.

This clonotype originated in a man aged 18 to 30 in good health. Some clones in this sample may be carry-over from other donors' samples. Sequencing was performed on naive CD8+ T cells from PBMCs. V is TRBV19 and J is TRBJ2-3; D is perhaps TRBD2 (7 bases). Here the CDR3 reads CASSGQGRERLDTQYF. CDR3 DNA sequence: TGTGCCAGTAGTGGCCAGGGGCGGGAGCGTTTAGATACGCAGTATTTT.